The rows below give T cell receptor beta chains drawn from one sample of a study of cytotoxic CD8 clonotypes in ibrutinib-treated CLL. The assay was immunoSEQ multiplex PCR, and TCRdb's table has in-frame clones only and misses some. Seen here are 150,000 to 200,000 clones, 70% to 90% observed once, and the top ten hold around 2.7%. The sequences come from PBMCs, collected at disease progression, from a patient treated with ibrutinib. These receptors came from a human donor with chronic lymphocytic leukemia. Each CDR3 is given with its conserved first and last residue. Fields, in order: clone size, J gene, V gene, CDR3 protein. Clone size is not always given. Where it is, it says once, few, many or a class for expanded clones.

size: .; J: TRBJ2-7; V: TRBV29-1; CDR3: CSVATSGSFNEQYF
size: once; J: TRBJ1-2; V: TRBV2; CDR3: CASSQSMRNYGYTF
size: .; J: TRBJ2-5; V: TRBV7-6; CDR3: CASSRSQETQYF
size: .; J: TRBJ2-7; V: TRBV27; CDR3: CASRLGFGEQYF
size: few; J: TRBJ2-1; V: TRBV7-2; CDR3: CASSSIAGVYNEQFF
size: .; J: TRBJ1-4; V: TRBV9; CDR3: CASSVGGGTEKLFF
size: .; J: TRBJ2-7; V: TRBV5-4; CDR3: CASSTGQALAYEQYF
size: many; J: TRBJ1-1; V: TRBV11-3; CDR3: CASSSSKPNTEAFF
size: .; J: TRBJ2-5; V: TRBV7-6; CDR3: CASSLVVLAGSETQYF
size: .; J: TRBJ1-2; V: TRBV28; CDR3: CASSLINLGQGDGYTF
size: .; J: TRBJ1-4; V: TRBV5-4; CDR3: CASSYLRGGQDEKLFF
size: .; J: TRBJ1-2; V: TRBV19; CDR3: CASSGPGKFLNYGYTF
size: .; J: TRBJ2-7; V: TRBV11-3; CDR3: CASSPTLLSSYEQYF
size: .; J: TRBJ1-2; V: TRBV25-1; CDR3: CASSVGTGGGYTF
size: .; J: TRBJ2-5; V: TRBV14; CDR3: CASGTGTKTQYF
size: few; J: TRBJ2-2; V: TRBV10-1; CDR3: CASSGSWYGELFF
size: .; J: TRBJ2-2; V: TRBV4-3; CDR3: CASNQVTQFNTGELFF
size: .; J: TRBJ2-7; V: TRBV30; CDR3: CAWMEGGVEQYF
size: .; J: TRBJ2-7; V: TRBV18; CDR3: CASSPRRPTGGVEQYF
size: .; J: TRBJ2-2; V: TRBV11-2; CDR3: CASTNIRENTGELFF
size: .; J: TRBJ2-7; V: TRBV13; CDR3: CASSLKLAHEQYF
size: .; J: TRBJ2-3; V: TRBV7-8; CDR3: CASSFLSSTDTQYF
size: .; J: TRBJ2-1; V: TRBV5-4; CDR3: CASSLGQGVVLEQFF
size: once; J: TRBJ2-5; V: TRBV4-1; CDR3: CASSQVVRVQETQYF
size: few; J: TRBJ1-5; V: TRBV7-2; CDR3: CASSLTPRGRAQPQHF
size: .; J: TRBJ2-6; V: TRBV11-3; CDR3: CASSLGASSGANVLTF
size: .; J: TRBJ1-2; V: TRBV14; CDR3: CASSQDNFLGGYTF
size: .; J: TRBJ2-7; V: TRBV7-9; CDR3: CASSSLRTRGEQYF
size: .; J: TRBJ2-1; V: TRBV5-1; CDR3: CASSLTGTSANNEQFF
size: .; J: TRBJ2-5; V: TRBV7-2; CDR3: CASSSTWGLESETQYF
size: .; J: TRBJ1-4; V: TRBV6-7; CDR3: CASSYNSVAATDEKLFF
size: .; J: TRBJ2-7; V: TRBV4-3; CDR3: CASSQDFASYEQYF
size: medium-sized; J: TRBJ2-7; V: TRBV18; CDR3: CASSSIQGGNEQYF
size: .; J: TRBJ1-1; V: TRBV28; CDR3: CASSLRTDLPRTEAFF
size: .; J: TRBJ2-1; V: TRBV7-3; CDR3: CASSLGTGPYNEQFF
size: .; J: TRBJ2-1; V: TRBV29-1; CDR3: CSVGDSGSRDEQFF
size: .; J: TRBJ2-7; V: TRBV10-1; CDR3: CASSDQGLAGGSYEQYF
size: .; J: TRBJ2-1; V: TRBV5-1; CDR3: CASSLPGLAGLNEQFF
size: .; J: TRBJ2-5; V: TRBV5-1; CDR3: CASSLAGGSAQYF
size: .; J: TRBJ1-3; V: TRBV7-6; CDR3: CASSPVMGVDLLSGNTIYF
size: .; J: TRBJ2-1; V: TRBV19; CDR3: CASSTRDRGRHNEQFF
size: .; J: TRBJ2-7; V: TRBV9; CDR3: CASSVSTGQGFYEQYF
size: .; J: TRBJ2-7; V: TRBV12-5; CDR3: CASGLVRPGGPEQYF
size: .; J: TRBJ2-7; V: TRBV7-2; CDR3: CASSLWGQGTYEQYF
size: many; J: TRBJ2-7; V: TRBV6-1; CDR3: CASTEGGLAVYEQYF
size: .; J: TRBJ1-2; V: TRBV6-1; CDR3: CASSDGSGAGLFLYGYTF
size: .; J: TRBJ2-6; V: TRBV28; CDR3: CASRPGQGARGANVLTF
size: .; J: TRBJ1-2; V: TRBV7-8; CDR3: CASSLSGNAGYTF
size: .; J: TRBJ2-3; V: TRBV19; CDR3: CASSIGLAALGDTQYF
size: .; J: TRBJ2-1; V: TRBV12-5; CDR3: CASGFMGKSSYNEQFF
size: .; J: TRBJ1-1; V: TRBV6-4; CDR3: CASSDSDQGTEAFF
size: .; J: TRBJ2-7; V: TRBV6-5; CDR3: CASSAYDRSYEQYF